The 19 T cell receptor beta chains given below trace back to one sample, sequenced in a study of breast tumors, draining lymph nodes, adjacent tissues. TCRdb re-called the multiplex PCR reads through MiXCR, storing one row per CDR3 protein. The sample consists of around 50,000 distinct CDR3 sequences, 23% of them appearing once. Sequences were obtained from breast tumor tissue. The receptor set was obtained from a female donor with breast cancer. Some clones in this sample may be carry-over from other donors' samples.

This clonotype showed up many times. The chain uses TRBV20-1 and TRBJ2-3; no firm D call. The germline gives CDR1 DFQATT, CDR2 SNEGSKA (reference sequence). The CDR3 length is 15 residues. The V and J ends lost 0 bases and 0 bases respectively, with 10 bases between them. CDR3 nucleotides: TGCAGTGCTAGAGAGCTTGTCTCTAGCACAGATACGCAGTATTTT. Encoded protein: CSARELVSSTDTQYF.

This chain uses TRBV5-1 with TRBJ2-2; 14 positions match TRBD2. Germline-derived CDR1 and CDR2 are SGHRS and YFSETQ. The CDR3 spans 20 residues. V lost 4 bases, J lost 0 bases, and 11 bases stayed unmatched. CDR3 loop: CASSLSAGTSGRSNTGELFF. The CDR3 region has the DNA TGCGCCAGCAGCCTCTCCGCCGGGACTAGCGGGAGATCGAACACCGGGGAGCTGTTTTTT.

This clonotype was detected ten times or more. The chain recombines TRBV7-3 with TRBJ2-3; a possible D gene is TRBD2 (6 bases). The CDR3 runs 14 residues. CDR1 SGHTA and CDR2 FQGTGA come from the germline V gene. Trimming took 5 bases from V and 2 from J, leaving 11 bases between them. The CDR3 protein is CASSDAGNTDTQYF. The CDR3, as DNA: TGTGCCAGCAGCGATGCGGGAAACACAGATACGCAGTATTTT. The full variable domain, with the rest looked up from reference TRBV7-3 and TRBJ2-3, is GAGVSQTPSNKVTEKGKYVELRCDPISGHTALYWYRQSLGQGPEFLIYFQGTGAADDSGLPNDRFFAVRPEGSVSTLKIQRTERGDSAVYLCASSDAGNTDTQYFGPGTRLTVL.

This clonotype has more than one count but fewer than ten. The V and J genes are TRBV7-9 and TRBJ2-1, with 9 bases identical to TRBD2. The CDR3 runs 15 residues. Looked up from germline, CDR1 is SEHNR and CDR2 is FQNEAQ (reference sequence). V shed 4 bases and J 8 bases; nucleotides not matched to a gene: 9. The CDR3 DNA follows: TGTGCCAGCAGCTACGGGGCTAGCGGGGTCGATGAGCAGTTCTTC. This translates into CASSYGASGVDEQFF.

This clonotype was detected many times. As DNA, the CDR3 is TGCAGTGCTATTCAGGGGGTTGATCAGCCCCAGCATTTT. It yields the protein CSAIQGVDQPQHF. The rearrangement links TRBV20-1 to TRBJ1-5, with 7 positions matching TRBD1. The V segment lost 4 bases and the J segment 5 bases; nucleotides outside the gene matches: 5. The germline CDR1 and CDR2 sequences are DFQATT and SNEGSKA (reference sequence). The CDR3 runs 13 residues.

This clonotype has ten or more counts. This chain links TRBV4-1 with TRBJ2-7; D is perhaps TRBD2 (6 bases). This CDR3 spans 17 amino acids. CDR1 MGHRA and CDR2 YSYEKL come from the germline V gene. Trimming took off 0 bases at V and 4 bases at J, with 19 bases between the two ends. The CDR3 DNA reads TGCGCCAGCAGCCAAGAGTCGGGCGGGATCCGCGCTTACGAGCAGTACTTC. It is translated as CASSQESGGIRAYEQYF.

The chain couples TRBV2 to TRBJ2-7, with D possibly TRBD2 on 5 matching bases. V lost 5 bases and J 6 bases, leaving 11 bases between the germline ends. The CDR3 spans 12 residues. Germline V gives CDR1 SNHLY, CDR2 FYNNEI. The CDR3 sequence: CASSPRRTEQYF. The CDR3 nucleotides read TGTGCCAGCAGTCCCCGGAGGACCGAGCAGTACTTC.

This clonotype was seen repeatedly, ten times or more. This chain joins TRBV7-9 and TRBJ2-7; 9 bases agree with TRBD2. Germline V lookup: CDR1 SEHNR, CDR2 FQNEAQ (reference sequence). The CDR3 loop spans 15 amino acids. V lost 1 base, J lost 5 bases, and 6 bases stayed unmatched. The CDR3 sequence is CASSLGSGRFDEQYF. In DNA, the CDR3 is TGTGCCAGCAGCTTAGGGAGCGGGAGGTTCGACGAGCAGTACTTC.

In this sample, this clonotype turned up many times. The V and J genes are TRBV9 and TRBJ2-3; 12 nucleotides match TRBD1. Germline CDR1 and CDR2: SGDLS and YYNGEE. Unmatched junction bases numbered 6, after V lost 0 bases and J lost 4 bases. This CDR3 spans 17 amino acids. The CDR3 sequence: CASSVGGGTGGSDTQYF. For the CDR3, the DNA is TGTGCCAGCAGCGTAGGGGGCGGGACAGGGGGCTCAGATACGCAGTATTTT.

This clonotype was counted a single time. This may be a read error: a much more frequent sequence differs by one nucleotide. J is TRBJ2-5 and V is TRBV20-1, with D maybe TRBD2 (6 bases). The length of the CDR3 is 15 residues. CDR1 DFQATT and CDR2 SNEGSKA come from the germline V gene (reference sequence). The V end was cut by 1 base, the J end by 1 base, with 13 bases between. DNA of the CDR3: TGCAGTGCTAGAGCTCCCCCCGGGGGCCAAGAGACCCAGTACTTC. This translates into CSARAPPGGQETQYF.

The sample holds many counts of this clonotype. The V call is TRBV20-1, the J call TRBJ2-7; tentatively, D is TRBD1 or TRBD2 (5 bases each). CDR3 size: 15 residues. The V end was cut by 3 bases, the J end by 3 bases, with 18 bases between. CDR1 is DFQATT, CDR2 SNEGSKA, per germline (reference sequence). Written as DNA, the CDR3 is TGCAGTGCTAGCGTTTGGCGTGGGGGAATCTACGAGCAGTACTTC. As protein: CSASVWRGGIYEQYF.

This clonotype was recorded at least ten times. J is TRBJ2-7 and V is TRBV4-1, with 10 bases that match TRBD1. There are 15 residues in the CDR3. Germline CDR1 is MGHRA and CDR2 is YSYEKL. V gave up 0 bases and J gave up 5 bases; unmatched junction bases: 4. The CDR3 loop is CASSQEGTGVDEQYF. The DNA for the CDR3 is TGCGCCAGCAGCCAAGAAGGGACAGGGGTCGACGAGCAGTACTTC.

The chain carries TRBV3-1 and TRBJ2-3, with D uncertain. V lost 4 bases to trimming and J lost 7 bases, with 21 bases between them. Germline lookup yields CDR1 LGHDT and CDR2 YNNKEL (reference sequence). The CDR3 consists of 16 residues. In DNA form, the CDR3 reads TGTGCCAGCAGCCCCGACCAGACCCAATTCAAAAATACGCAGTATTTT. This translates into CASSPDQTQFKNTQYF.

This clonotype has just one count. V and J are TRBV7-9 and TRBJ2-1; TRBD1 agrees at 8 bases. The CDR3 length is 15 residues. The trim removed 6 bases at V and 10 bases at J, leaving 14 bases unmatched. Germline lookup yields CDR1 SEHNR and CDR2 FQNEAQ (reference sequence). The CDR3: CASSIDRGGGEEQFF. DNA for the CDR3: TGTGCCAGCAGTATAGACAGGGGTGGCGGGGAGGAGCAGTTCTTC.

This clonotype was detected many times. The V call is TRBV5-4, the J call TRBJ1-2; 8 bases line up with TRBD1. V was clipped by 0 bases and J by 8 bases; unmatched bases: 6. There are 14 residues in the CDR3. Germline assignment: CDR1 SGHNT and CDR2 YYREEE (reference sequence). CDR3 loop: CASSLGTGLMGYTF. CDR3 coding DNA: TGTGCCAGCAGCTTGGGGACAGGGTTGATGGGCTACACCTTC. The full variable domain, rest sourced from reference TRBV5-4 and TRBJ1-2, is ETGVTQSPTHLIKTRGQQVTLRCSSQSGHNTVSWYQQALGQGPQFIFQYYREEENGRGNFPPRFSGLQFPNYSSELNVNALELDDSALYLCASSLGTGLMGYTFGSGTRLTVV.

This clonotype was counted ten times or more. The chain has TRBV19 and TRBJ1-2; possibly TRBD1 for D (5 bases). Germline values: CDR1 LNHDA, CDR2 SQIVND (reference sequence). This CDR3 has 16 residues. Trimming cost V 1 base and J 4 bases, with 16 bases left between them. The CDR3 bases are TGTGCCAGTAGTATAGCCCCGGGACCGAACATCTATGGCTACACCTTC. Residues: CASSIAPGPNIYGYTF. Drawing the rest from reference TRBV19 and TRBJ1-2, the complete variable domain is DGGITQSPKYLFRKEGQNVTLSCEQNLNHDAMYWYRQDPGQGLRLIYYSQIVNDFQKGDIAEGYSVSREKKESFPLTVTSAQKNPTAFYLCASSIAPGPNIYGYTFGSGTRLTVV.

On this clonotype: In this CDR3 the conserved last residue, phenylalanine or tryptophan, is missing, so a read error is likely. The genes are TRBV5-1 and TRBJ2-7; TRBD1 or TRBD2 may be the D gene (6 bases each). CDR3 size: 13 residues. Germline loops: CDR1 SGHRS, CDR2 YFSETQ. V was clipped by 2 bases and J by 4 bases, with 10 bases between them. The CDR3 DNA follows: TGCGCCAGCAGCTTTAAGGGGGGATACGAGCAGTACCTC. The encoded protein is CASSFKGGYEQYL.

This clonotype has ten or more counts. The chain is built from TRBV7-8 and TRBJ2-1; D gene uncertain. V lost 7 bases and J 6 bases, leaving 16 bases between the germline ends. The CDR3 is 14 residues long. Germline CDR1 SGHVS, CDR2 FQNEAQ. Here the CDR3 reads CASTRTLWGNEQFF. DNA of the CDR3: TGTGCCAGCACGCGGACCCTCTGGGGCAATGAGCAGTTCTTC. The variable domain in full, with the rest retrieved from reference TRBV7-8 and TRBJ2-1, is GAGVSQSPRYKVAKRGQDVALRCDPISGHVSLFWYQQALGQGPEFLTYFQNEAQLDKSGLPSDRFFAERPEGSVSTLKIQRTQQEDSAVYLCASTRTLWGNEQFFGPGTRLTVL.

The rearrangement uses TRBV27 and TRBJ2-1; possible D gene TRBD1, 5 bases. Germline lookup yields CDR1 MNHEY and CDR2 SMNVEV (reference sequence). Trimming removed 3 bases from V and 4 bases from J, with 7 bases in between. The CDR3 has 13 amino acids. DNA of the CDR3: TGTGCCAGCAGTTTTCCAGGGTACAATGAGCAGTTCTTC. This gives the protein CASSFPGYNEQFF.